A selection of T cell receptor beta chains follows, all from one sample in a study of blood T cell repertoires in COVID-19. Sequencing used immunoSEQ multiplex PCR; TCRdb keeps in-frame clones, though not all of them. The profile shows 150,000 or so clones, approximately 87% of them singletons. Sequenced material: PBMCs or T cells enriched from blood (not recorded which). The receptors here all came from a woman between 45 and 65 years old who had recovered from COVID-19. CDR3s include the opening cysteine and the closing phenylalanine or tryptophan. The D gene is left open where the match is weak. Size tells how often a clone was seen (once, few, many) or the class of an expanded clone, and some rows leave it out.

V	D	J	size	DNA	CDR3
TRBV18	-	TRBJ2-1	-	TGTGCCAGCTCACAACAAAGCTCCTACAATGAGCAGTTCTTC	CASSQQSSYNEQFF
TRBV3-1/TRBV3-2	-	TRBJ1-1	-	TGTGCCAGCAGCGGCTCAATGAACACTGAAGCTTTCTTT	CASSGSMNTEAFF
TRBV11-3	TRBD1	TRBJ2-5	-	TGTGCCAGCAGCCCACGCCACTTCGACAGGGGGCCGGAGACCCAGTACTTC	CASSPRHFDRGPETQYF
TRBV7-2	TRBD1	TRBJ1-3	few	TGTGCCAGCAGCCCTCCAGGACAGGGGCTTAACACCATATATTTT	CASSPPGQGLNTIYF
TRBV4-3	-	TRBJ1-5	-	TGCGCCAGCAGCCAAGGCCTCTTGTCGGGACAGCCCCAGCATTTT	CASSQGLLSGQPQHF
TRBV14	TRBD1	TRBJ1-1	-	TGTGCCAGCAGCCTTGGGACAGCGAGAGCTTTCTTT	CASSLGTARAFF
TRBV7-2	-	TRBJ2-2	-	TGTGCCAGCAGCTCTTCGGAGTGGAACACCGGGGAGCTGTTTTTT	CASSSSEWNTGELFF
TRBV9	TRBD1	TRBJ1-3	-	TGTGCCAGCAGCGCACCAGGGGGGCAGGGTGGAAACACCATATATTTT	CASSAPGGQGGNTIYF
TRBV18	-	TRBJ1-2	-	TGTGCCAGCCGAGAAGATCTGGGGGCCGATGGCTACACCTTC	CASREDLGADGYTF
TRBV7-2	TRBD1	TRBJ1-2	-	TGTGCCAGCAGCTTTTCTTGGACAGGGGGTTTGTCTAACTATGGCTACACCTTC	CASSFSWTGGLSNYGYTF
TRBV11-3	TRBD1	TRBJ2-3	-	TGTGCCAGCAGTCCGACAGGGGGCGCAGATACGCAGTATTTT	CASSPTGGADTQYF
TRBV18	TRBD1	TRBJ1-5	-	TGTGCCAGCTCACGGTCGACAGGGGGCTCTAATCAGCCCCAGCATTTT	CASSRSTGGSNQPQHF
TRBV5-1	TRBD1	TRBJ1-2	-	TGCGCCAGCAGCTCAGGACAGGGGGCTGGAGGCTACACCTTC	CASSSGQGAGGYTF
TRBV18	-	TRBJ1-2	-	TGTGCCAGCTCCTCTGAAGGGGCTTATGGCTACACCTTC	CASSSEGAYGYTF
TRBV11-1	-	TRBJ2-5	-	TGTGCCAGCAGCTTACTTGGGGGGGGCTTAGAGACCCAGTACTTC	CASSLLGGGLETQYF
TRBV3-1/TRBV3-2	TRBD2	TRBJ2-3	few	TGTGCCAGCAGCCATGGGGGAGGGTCCTTGGGAGATACGCAGTATTTT	CASSHGGGSLGDTQYF
TRBV7-8	-	TRBJ1-4	-	TGTGCCAGCAGCTTCTCTACGGAAAAACTGTTTTTT	CASSFSTEKLFF
TRBV19	-	TRBJ2-2	-	TGTGCCAGTAGGAGGGATTTCCGGGAGCTGTTTTTT	CASRRDFRELFF
TRBV7-2	TRBD1	TRBJ1-5	few	TGTGCCAGCAGCCTAATGGGACAGGGGGTCAAACAGCCCCAGCATTTT	CASSLMGQGVKQPQHF
TRBV7-8	TRBD1	TRBJ1-5	-	TGTGCCAGCAGCCCGAAACCCGGGACAGCCCCTTTTCCGCCCCAGCATTTT	CASSPKPGTAPFPPQHF
TRBV19	-	TRBJ1-1	few	TGTGCCAGTAGTTGGACAGCTCTCATGAACACTGAAGCTTTCTTT	CASSWTALMNTEAFF
TRBV30	TRBD1	TRBJ2-4	-	TGTGCCTGGAGTGTAGGACAGGGGGCCAAAAACATTCAGTACTTC	CAWSVGQGAKNIQYF
TRBV19	-	TRBJ1-2	-	TGTGCCAGTAGTAGGGGGTCAGAGGGAGGAAACTATGGCTACACCTTC	CASSRGSEGGNYGYTF
TRBV7-2	TRBD2	TRBJ2-1	-	TGTGCCAGCAGCCTCCAAATAGCGGGAGTGGATGAGCAGTTCTTC	CASSLQIAGVDEQFF
TRBV7-9	TRBD1	TRBJ1-2	once	TGTGCCAGCAGCTTAGCCGACAGGGGGGGAGGCTACACCTTC	CASSLADRGGGYTF
TRBV9	TRBD1	TRBJ1-2	-	TGTGCCAGCAGCGTAGAACGCAGGGGGCTCGGGGGCTACACCTTC	CASSVERRGLGGYTF
TRBV6-5	TRBD1	TRBJ1-1	-	TGTGCCAGCAGTTACCCGACAGGGGGTCGGCCTGAAGCTTTCTTT	CASSYPTGGRPEAFF
TRBV4-1	-	TRBJ2-5	-	TGCGCCAGCAGCCAGAATGCTGGGCTAGCGTTAGAGACCCAGTACTTC	CASSQNAGLALETQYF
TRBV9	TRBD1	TRBJ1-3	few	TGTGCCAGCAGCACGTCGACCGGGACAGGGTTCGGAAACACCATATATTTT	CASSTSTGTGFGNTIYF
TRBV3-1/TRBV3-2	-	TRBJ1-6	-	TGTGCCAGCACTCCCCGGGGTGAAGTATCGACCCTCCACTTT	CASTPRGEVSTLHF
TRBV19	TRBD2	TRBJ2-1	-	TGTGCCAGTTCCCCGGGACTAACCTACAATGAGCAGTTCTTC	CASSPGLTYNEQFF
TRBV6-2/TRBV6-3	-	TRBJ1-5	-	TGTGCCAGCAGCGAACAACCCCAGGGTCCCCAGCATTTT	CASSEQPQGPQHF
TRBV13	-	TRBJ2-5	-	TGTGCCAGCAGTCTCGCTGGCAAGACCCAGTACTTC	CASSLAGKTQYF